This TCR beta chain was sequenced during a study of cytomegalovirus exposure and HLA in healthy donors. Points from the study as a whole: Overall, roughly 170 TCR beta chains were annotated as cytomegalovirus-associated. The study carried out a later analysis of TCR beta sequences. It associated about 15,000 of them with specific HLA alleles at a false discovery rate of 0.05.

As for this clone: What it binds is not known.

The V end was cut by 0 bases, the J end by 2 bases, with 7 bases between. Germline V gene lookup returns CDR1 KGHSH and CDR2 LQKENI. The CDR3 spans 14 residues. Researchers ran the PCR with 60 Vbeta and 13 Jbeta primers. TCRdb's table, derived via immunoSEQ multiplex PCR, lists solely in-frame clones and lacks some. Found here are 110,000 to 150,000 clones, 75% to 90% of them singletons; the top ten hold around 4.4%. This receptor was taken from a man aged 40-50 years in good health and CMV-seronegative. What was sequenced was PBMCs. V gene TRBV18 combines with J gene TRBJ1-1; D unresolved. Here the CDR3 DNA reads TGTGCCAGCTCACCACCTGCCAGAAACACTGAAGCTTTCTTT. Encoded protein: CASSPPARNTEAFF.